This entry lists 14 T cell receptor beta chains sequenced from one sample in a study of OX40 agonist ivuxolimab in advanced cancers. Clones were read by immunoSEQ multiplex PCR, and TCRdb kept only the in-frame ones, dropping some. The repertoire holds 10,000 to 13,000 clones, about 76% seen once, with around 35% in the top ten. The sample here was CD4+ or CD8+ T cells sorted from blood, taken in a trial of the OX40 agonist ivuxolimab. The receptor set was obtained from an adult with an advanced solid tumor such as melanoma, head and neck, liver or kidney cancer.

This clone has just one count. The gene calls are TRBV5-1 and TRBJ2-7; D gene unclear. This CDR3 is 17 amino acids long. CDR1 is SGHRS and CDR2 is YFSETQ in the germline V gene. V was pared by 4 bases and J by 0 bases, with 20 bases between. In nucleotides, the CDR3 is TGCGCCAGCAGCCTCCTGACTGGCATAAGAGTCTCCTACGAGCAGTACTTC. It specifies CASSLLTGIRVSYEQYF.

The J gene is TRBJ2-3, the V gene TRBV28; 9 bases fit TRBD2. The trim removed 7 bases at V and 5 bases at J, leaving 16 bases unmatched. CDR1 and CDR2 from the germline V gene are MDHEN and SYDVKM. The CDR3 is made up of 17 amino acids. DNA for the CDR3: TGTGCCAGCACCCTCCACCCTGCGGGAGGGCCCGGAGATACGCAGTATTTT. Translated: CASTLHPAGGPGDTQYF.

This clone was recorded a few times. The chain carries TRBV11-3 and TRBJ2-1; 9 positions agree with TRBD2. From germline, CDR1 is SGHNT and CDR2 YENEEA. V lost 5 bases, J lost 5 bases, and 10 bases stayed unmatched. This CDR3 has 16 amino acids. CDR3 sequence: CASSPNSGRSNNEQFF. CDR3 nucleotide sequence: TGTGCCAGCAGCCCTAATAGCGGGAGAAGCAACAATGAGCAGTTCTTC.

The V and J genes are TRBV27 and TRBJ2-3; 8 bases are shared with TRBD2. The germline V gene encodes CDR1 MNHEY and CDR2 SMNVEV (reference sequence). V gave up 5 bases and J gave up 1 base; unmatched junction bases: 5. CDR3 length: 15 amino acids. The CDR3 here is CASSLRLARTDTQYF. The DNA of the CDR3 is TGTGCCAGCAGTCTAAGACTAGCGCGCACAGATACGCAGTATTTT.

This rearrangement joins TRBV2 to TRBJ2-2; D is ambiguous. Deletions cut 5 bases from V and 3 bases from J, with 10 bases between. From germline, CDR1 is SNHLY and CDR2 FYNNEI. The CDR3 loop spans 14 amino acids. For the CDR3, the DNA is TGTGCCAGCAGTCTGTCGGCATACACCGGGGAGCTGTTTTTT. It yields the protein CASSLSAYTGELFF.

V usage is TRBV7-8 and J usage is TRBJ1-2; unclear D gene. Trimming took 1 base from V and 2 from J, leaving 11 bases between them. The germline V gene has CDR1 SGHVS and CDR2 FQNEAQ. The CDR3 runs 15 residues. The CDR3 loop reads CASSLGASSNYGYTF. DNA for the CDR3: TGTGCCAGCAGCTTAGGGGCCAGTTCCAACTATGGCTACACCTTC.

This chain connects TRBV27 to TRBJ1-5, with 9 bases lining up with TRBD1. The V and J ends lost 5 bases and 7 bases, in that order; junction bases with no gene match: 15. There are 17 residues in the CDR3. Germline V gene lookup returns CDR1 MNHEY and CDR2 SMNVEV (reference sequence). The CDR3 region is CASSPNIGTGPGQPQHF. The CDR3 DNA reads TGTGCCAGCAGTCCCAACATCGGGACAGGGCCTGGGCAGCCCCAGCATTTT.

This rearrangement joins TRBV27 to TRBJ2-1; 9 nucleotides line up with TRBD2. The ends lost 6 bases at V and 2 bases at J; junction bases unmatched: 8. This CDR3 is built from 16 residues. The germline V gene encodes CDR1 MNHEY and CDR2 SMNVEV (reference sequence). The CDR3 reads CASRPWGTSPYNEQFF. CDR3 coding DNA: TGTGCCAGCAGACCATGGGGGACTAGCCCCTACAATGAGCAGTTCTTC.

The chain is built from TRBV9 and TRBJ1-1; maybe TRBD1 (5 bases). From germline, CDR1 is SGDLS and CDR2 YYNGEE. The CDR3 is 15 residues long. Trimming left V 4 bases short and J 8 bases short, with 21 bases between. CDR3 sequence (DNA): TGTGCCAGCAGCACCTTGGGGCGGGATGTGCGAGAAGCTTTCTTT. It codes for CASSTLGRDVREAFF.

V and J are TRBV27 and TRBJ2-7, with 7 bases identical to TRBD1. Germline V lookup: CDR1 MNHEY, CDR2 SMNVEV (reference sequence). CDR3 length: 13 residues. Trimming took 6 bases from V and 1 from J; bases not matched to a gene: 3. CDR3 DNA sequence: TGTGCCAGCAGCCCGGGACAGTCCTACGAGCAGTACTTC. Its translation is CASSPGQSYEQYF.

This clone was detected only once. The chain combines TRBV28 with TRBJ2-7; unclear D gene. The germline CDR1 and CDR2 sequences are MDHEN and SYDVKM. Trimming cost V 7 bases and J 5 bases, with 18 bases left between them. The CDR3 loop spans 14 amino acids. This CDR3 is CASKRSVSVDEQYF. CDR3 DNA sequence: TGTGCCAGCAAAAGATCGGTGTCCGTGGACGAGCAGTACTTC. The whole variable domain, filled in from reference TRBV28 and TRBJ2-7, reads DVKVTQSSRYLVKRTGEKVFLECVQDMDHENMFWYRQDPGLGLRLIYFSYDVKMKEKGDIPEGYSVSREKKERFSLILESASTNQTSMYLCASKRSVSVDEQYFGPGTRLTVT.

V and J are TRBV6-5 and TRBJ2-1, with D maybe TRBD2 (6 bases). The CDR3 totals 14 residues. Germline V CDR1 and CDR2: MNHEY, SVGAGI. V lost 2 bases, J lost 8 bases, and 13 bases lay in between. CDR3 sequence (DNA): TGTGCCAGCAGTTACGTGCCCTGGGGGGATGAGCAGTTCTTC. This sequence encodes CASSYVPWGDEQFF.

The chain carries TRBV19 and TRBJ2-3; no clear D gene. CDR1 and CDR2 from the germline V gene are LNHDA and SQIVND (reference sequence). The V end was cut by 1 base, the J end by 0 bases, with 11 bases between. The CDR3 extends over 16 amino acids. The CDR3 is CASSIGARPSTDTQYF. CDR3 nucleotide sequence: TGTGCCAGTAGTATAGGGGCGCGGCCTAGCACAGATACGCAGTATTTT.

The gene calls are TRBV27 and TRBJ2-7, with D tentatively TRBD1 (6 bases). The CDR3 is 13 amino acids. Germline V CDR1 and CDR2: MNHEY, SMNVEV (reference sequence). Trimming took 2 bases from V and 6 from J, leaving 11 bases between them. CDR3 nucleotide sequence: TGTGCCAGCAGTTTAGGACAGTTGAGCGAGCAGTACTTC. Residues: CASSLGQLSEQYF.